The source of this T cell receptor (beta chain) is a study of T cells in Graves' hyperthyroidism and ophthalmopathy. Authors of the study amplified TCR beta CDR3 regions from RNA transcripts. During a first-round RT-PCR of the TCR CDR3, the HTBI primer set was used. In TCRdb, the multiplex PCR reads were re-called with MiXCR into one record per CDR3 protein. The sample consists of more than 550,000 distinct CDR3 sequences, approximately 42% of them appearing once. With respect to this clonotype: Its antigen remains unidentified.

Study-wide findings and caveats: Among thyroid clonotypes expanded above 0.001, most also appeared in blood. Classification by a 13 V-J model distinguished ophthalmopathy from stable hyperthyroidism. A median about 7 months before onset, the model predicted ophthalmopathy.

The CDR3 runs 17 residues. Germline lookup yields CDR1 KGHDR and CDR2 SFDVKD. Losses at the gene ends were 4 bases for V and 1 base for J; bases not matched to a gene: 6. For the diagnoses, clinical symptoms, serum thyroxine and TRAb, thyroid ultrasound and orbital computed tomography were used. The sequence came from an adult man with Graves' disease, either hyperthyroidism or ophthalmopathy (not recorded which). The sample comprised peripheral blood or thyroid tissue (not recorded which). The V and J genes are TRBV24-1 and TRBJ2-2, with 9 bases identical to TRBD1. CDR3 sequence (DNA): TGTGCCACCAGTGACCCGGGACAGGGCAGGAACACCGGGGAGCTGTTTTTT. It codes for CATSDPGQGRNTGELFF.